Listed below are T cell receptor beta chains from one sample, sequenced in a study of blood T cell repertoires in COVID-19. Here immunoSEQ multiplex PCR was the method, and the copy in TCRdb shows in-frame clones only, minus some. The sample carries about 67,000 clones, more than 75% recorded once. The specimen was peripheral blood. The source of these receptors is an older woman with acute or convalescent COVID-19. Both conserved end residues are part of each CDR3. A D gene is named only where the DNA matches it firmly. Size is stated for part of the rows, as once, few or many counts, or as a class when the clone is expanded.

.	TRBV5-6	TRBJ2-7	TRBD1	TGTGCCAGCAGCTTGGTGGACAGGGGTGGGTACGAGCAGTACTTC	CASSLVDRGGYEQYF
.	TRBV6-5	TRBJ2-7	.	TGTGCCAGCCGCCGGAGCGGGCAGGGCCACGAGCAGTACTTC	CASRRSGQGHEQYF
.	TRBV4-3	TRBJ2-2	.	TGCGCCAGCAGCCGACAGCAGCCGAACACCGGGGAGCTGTTTTTT	CASSRQQPNTGELFF
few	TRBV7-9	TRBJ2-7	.	TGTGCCACCGGCAGTGACAGCTCCTACGAGCAGTACTTC	CATGSDSSYEQYF
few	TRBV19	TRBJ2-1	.	TGTGCCAGTAGTATCCCGTGGCGAACAGGGCCTAACAATGAGCAGTTCTTC	CASSIPWRTGPNNEQFF
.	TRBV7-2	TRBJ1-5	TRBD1	TGTGCCAGCAGCTTAGGGTCCCGTCGGTCAGGGGGGAGCAATCAGCCCCAGCATTTT	CASSLGSRRSGGSNQPQHF
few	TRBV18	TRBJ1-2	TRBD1	TGTGCCAGCTCCTTAGAGACAGGGTCGAGATCTGGCTACACCTTC	CASSLETGSRSGYTF
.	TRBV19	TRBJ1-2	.	TGTGCCAGTAGCGATTCAGGGGTCTGGTATGGCTACACCTTC	CASSDSGVWYGYTF
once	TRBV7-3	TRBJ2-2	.	TGTGCCAGCAGAAGACAGGCGGCCACCGGGGAGCTGTTTTTT	CASRRQAATGELFF
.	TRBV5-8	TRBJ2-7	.	TGTGCCAGCAGCCAGGGCTTCACGTTCTACGAGCAGTACTTC	CASSQGFTFYEQYF
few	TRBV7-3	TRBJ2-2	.	TGTGCCAGCGGCCTTTCGAACACCGGGGAGCTGTTTTTT	CASGLSNTGELFF
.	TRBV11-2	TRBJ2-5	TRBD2	TGTGCCAGCAGCTTTAGCGGGGGAGGAGAGACCCAGTACTTC	CASSFSGGGETQYF
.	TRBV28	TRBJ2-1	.	TGTGCCAGCAGTTTATTGGAGGCGACTACGAGCTCCTACAATGAGCAGTTCTTC	CASSLLEATTSSYNEQFF
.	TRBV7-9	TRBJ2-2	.	TGTGCCAGCAGCTTAGGCAGTACCGGGGAGCTGTTTTTT	CASSLGSTGELFF
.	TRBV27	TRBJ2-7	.	TGTGCCAGCAGTTTAGGAGAATTCGCCGGCGAGCAGTACTTC	CASSLGEFAGEQYF
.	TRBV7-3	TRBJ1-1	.	TGTGCCAGCAGCTTAGGACAGTCCACTGAAGCTTTCTTT	CASSLGQSTEAFF
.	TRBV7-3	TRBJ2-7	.	TGTGCCAGCAGCCCCCAGGGCAGGGACAAGCAGTACTTC	CASSPQGRDKQYF
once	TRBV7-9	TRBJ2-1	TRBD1	TGTGCCAGCAGCTTAGGACAGGGGGTTTGGAATGAGCAGTTCTTC	CASSLGQGVWNEQFF
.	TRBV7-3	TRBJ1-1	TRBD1	TGTGCCAGCAGCGACAGGGACTTGAACACTGAAGCTTTCTTT	CASSDRDLNTEAFF
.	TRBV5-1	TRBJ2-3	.	TGCGCCAGCAGCGAACAGGTCAGCACAGATACGCAGTATTTT	CASSEQVSTDTQYF
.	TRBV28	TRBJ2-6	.	TGTGCCAGCAGTTTAGCACACTCTGGGGCCAACGTCCTGACTTTC	CASSLAHSGANVLTF
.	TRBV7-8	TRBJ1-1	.	TGTGCCAGCACCACAGAGATAGTGAACACTGAAGCTTTCTTT	CASTTEIVNTEAFF
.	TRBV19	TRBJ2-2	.	TGTGCCAGTAGTATAGATCGGTTGGACCTTCGGACAGCGCCGACCGGGGAGCTGTTTTTT	CASSIDRLDLRTAPTGELFF
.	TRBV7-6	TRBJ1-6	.	TGTGCCAGCAGCTCCCGAGAAGGTGGAGGACCGGAATCCTATAATTCACCCCTCCACTTT	CASSSREGGGPESYNSPLHF
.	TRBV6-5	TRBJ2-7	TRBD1	TGTGCCAGCAGTTCCCCGGGACAGGGAGCGTCGGAGCAGTACTTC	CASSSPGQGASEQYF
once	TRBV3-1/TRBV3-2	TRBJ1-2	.	TGTGCCAGCACCACCAAAGGGAAAACGGGGGGCTACACCTTC	CASTTKGKTGGYTF
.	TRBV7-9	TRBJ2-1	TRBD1	TGTGCCAGCAGCTTCATGTTCCGGACAGGGCCCTACAATGAGCAGTTCTTC	CASSFMFRTGPYNEQFF
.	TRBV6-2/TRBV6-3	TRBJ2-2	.	TGTGCCAGCAGTTATGGCCGGGAGCTGTTTTTT	CASSYGRELFF
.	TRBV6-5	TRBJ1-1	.	TGTGCCAGCAGTTACTCGATAGCTGTGAACACTGAAGCTTTCTTT	CASSYSIAVNTEAFF
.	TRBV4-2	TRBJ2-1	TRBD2	TGTGCCAGCAGCCGATCGACTAGCGGGGGAGGCTACAATGAGCAGTTCTTC	CASSRSTSGGGYNEQFF
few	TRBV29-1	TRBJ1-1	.	TGCAGCGTTGCTTCTTTCAGGAACACTGAAGCTTTCTTT	CSVASFRNTEAFF
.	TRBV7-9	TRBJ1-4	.	TGTGCCAGCAGCTTAGGGTCAGCAACTAATGAAAAACTGTTTTTT	CASSLGSATNEKLFF
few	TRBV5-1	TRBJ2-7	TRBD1	TGCGCCAGCAGCACCGGGACAGCCCTCTACGAGCAGTACTTC	CASSTGTALYEQYF
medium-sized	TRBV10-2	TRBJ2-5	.	TGCGCCAGCAGTGAGAACCAGGGAATCCGGTACTTC	CASSENQGIRYF
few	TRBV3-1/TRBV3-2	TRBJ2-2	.	TGTGCCAGCAGCCTAACGACGGGCGGGGAGCTGTTTTTT	CASSLTTGGELFF
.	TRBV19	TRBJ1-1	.	TGTGCCAGTAGTATTGGGAGGACTGAAGCTTTCTTT	CASSIGRTEAFF
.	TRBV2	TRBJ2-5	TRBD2	TGTGCCAGCAGTGGAGGCCTAGCGGGGGGAACGTGGCGAGAGACCCAGTACTTC	CASSGGLAGGTWRETQYF
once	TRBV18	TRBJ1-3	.	TGTGCCAGCTCCCCCGGGGGACGTTGGGGAAACACCATATATTTT	CASSPGGRWGNTIYF
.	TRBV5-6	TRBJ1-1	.	TGTGCCAGCAGCTTGGTAAATATCTGGGAGGGCGAGGACACTGAAGCTTTCTTT	CASSLVNIWEGEDTEAFF
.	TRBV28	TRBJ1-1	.	TGTGCCAGCCGCGCCGTCGGGGATTACACTGAAGCTTTCTTT	CASRAVGDYTEAFF